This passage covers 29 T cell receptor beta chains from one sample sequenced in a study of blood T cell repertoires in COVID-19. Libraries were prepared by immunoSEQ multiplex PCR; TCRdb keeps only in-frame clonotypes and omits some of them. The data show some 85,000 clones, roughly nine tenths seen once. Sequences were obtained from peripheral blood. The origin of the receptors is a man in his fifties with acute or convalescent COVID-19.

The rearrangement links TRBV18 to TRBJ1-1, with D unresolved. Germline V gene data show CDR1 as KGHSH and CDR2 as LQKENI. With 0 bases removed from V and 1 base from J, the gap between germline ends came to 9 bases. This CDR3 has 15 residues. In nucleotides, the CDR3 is TGTGCCAGCTCACCACCACAGCAGAGGAACACTGAAGCTTTCTTT. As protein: CASSPPQQRNTEAFF.

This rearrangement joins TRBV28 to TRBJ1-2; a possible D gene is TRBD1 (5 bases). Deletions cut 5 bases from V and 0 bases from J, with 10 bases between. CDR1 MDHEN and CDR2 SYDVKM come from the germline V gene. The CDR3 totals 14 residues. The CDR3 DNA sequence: TGTGCCAGCAGTCGGGACTTGACTAACTATGGCTACACCTTC. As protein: CASSRDLTNYGYTF.

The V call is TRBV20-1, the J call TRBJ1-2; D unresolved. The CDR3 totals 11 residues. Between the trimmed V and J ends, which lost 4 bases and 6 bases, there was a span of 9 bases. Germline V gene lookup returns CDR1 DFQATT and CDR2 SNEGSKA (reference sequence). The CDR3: CSANAPDGYTF. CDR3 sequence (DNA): TGCAGTGCTAACGCGCCCGATGGCTACACCTTC.

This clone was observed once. CDR3 bases: TGTGCCAGCAGCGTAGGGGCGGCGACTAGTAACTTTGAGCAGTTCTTC. Its protein is CASSVGAATSNFEQFF. The chain carries TRBV9 and TRBJ2-1; D is perhaps TRBD2 (6 bases). This CDR3 has 16 amino acids. Trimming took off 0 bases at V and 9 bases at J, with 19 bases between the two ends. Germline V gene lookup returns CDR1 SGDLS and CDR2 YYNGEE.

This chain's CDR3 is CASSIQGSANTGELFF. CDR3 nucleotides: TGTGCCAGCAGCATACAGGGCTCCGCGAACACCGGGGAGCTGTTTTTT. V gene TRBV2 combines with J gene TRBJ2-2; perhaps TRBD1 as D (6 bases). Deletions cut 6 bases from V and 0 bases from J, with 14 bases between. CDR3 size: 16 residues. CDR1 SNHLY and CDR2 FYNNEI come from the germline V gene.

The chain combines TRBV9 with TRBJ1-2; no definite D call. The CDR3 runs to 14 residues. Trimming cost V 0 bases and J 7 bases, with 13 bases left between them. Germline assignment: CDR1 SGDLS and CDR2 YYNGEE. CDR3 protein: CASSVAGGYLGYTF. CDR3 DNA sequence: TGTGCCAGCAGCGTAGCTGGAGGGTACCTTGGCTACACCTTC. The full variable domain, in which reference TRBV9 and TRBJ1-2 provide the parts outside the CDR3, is DSGVTQTPKHLITATGQRVTLRCSPRSGDLSVYWYQQSLDQGLQFLIQYYNGEERAKGNILERFSAQQFPDLHSELNLSSLELGDSALYFCASSVAGGYLGYTFGSGTRLTVV.

As DNA, the CDR3 is TGTGCCAGCAGCAGACAGGGGGGCCAAAACATTCAGTACTTC. Amino acids: CASSRQGGQNIQYF. The chain couples TRBV28 to TRBJ2-4; 9 bases line up with TRBD1. Per germline, CDR1 MDHEN and CDR2 SYDVKM. The ends lost 6 bases at V and 5 bases at J; junction bases unmatched: 5. The CDR3 contains 14 residues.

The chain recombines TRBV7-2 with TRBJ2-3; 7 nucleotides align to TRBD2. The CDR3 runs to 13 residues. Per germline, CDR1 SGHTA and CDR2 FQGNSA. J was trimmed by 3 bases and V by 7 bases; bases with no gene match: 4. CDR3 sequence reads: CASTAGGTDTQYF. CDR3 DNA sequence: TGTGCCAGCACCGCCGGGGGGACAGATACGCAGTATTTT.

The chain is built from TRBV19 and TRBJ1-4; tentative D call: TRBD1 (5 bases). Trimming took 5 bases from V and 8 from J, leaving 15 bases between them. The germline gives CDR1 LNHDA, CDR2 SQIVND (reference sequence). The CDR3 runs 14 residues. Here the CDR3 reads CASSAILRGEKLFF. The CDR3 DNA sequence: TGTGCCAGTAGTGCGATACTAAGGGGCGAAAAACTGTTTTTT.

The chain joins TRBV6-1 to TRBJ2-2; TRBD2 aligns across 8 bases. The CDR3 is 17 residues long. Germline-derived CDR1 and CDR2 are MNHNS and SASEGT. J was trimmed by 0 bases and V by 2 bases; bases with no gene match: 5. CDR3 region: CASSELPGGANTGELFF. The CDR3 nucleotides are TGTGCCAGCAGTGAACTGCCCGGGGGGGCGAACACCGGGGAGCTGTTTTTT.

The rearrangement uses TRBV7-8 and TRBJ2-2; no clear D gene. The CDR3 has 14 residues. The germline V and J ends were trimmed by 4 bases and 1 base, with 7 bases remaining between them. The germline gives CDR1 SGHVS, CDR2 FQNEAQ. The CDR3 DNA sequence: TGTGCCAGCAGCTCAACCAGGAACACCGGGGAGCTGTTTTTT. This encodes CASSSTRNTGELFF.

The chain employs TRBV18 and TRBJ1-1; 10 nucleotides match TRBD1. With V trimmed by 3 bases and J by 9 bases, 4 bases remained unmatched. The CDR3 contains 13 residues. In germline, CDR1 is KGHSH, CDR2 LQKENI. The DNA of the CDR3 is TGTGCCAGCTCACCGACGACAGGGGGCCAAGCTTTCTTT. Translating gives CASSPTTGGQAFF.

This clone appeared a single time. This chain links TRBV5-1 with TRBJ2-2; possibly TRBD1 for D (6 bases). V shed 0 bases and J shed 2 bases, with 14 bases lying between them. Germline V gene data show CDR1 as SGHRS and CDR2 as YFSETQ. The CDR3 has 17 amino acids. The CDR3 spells CASSLDLDRINTGELFF. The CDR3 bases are TGCGCCAGCAGCTTGGACCTCGACAGGATAAACACCGGGGAGCTGTTTTTT.

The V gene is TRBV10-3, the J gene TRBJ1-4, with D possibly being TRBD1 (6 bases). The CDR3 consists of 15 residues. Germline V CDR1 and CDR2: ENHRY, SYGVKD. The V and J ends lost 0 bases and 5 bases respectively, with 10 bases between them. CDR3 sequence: CAISESNRDNEKLFF. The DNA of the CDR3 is TGTGCCATCAGTGAGTCGAACAGGGACAATGAAAAACTGTTTTTT.

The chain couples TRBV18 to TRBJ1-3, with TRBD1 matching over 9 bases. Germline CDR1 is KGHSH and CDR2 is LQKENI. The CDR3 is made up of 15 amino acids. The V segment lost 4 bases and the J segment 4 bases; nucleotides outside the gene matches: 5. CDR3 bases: TGTGCCAGCTCACGACAGGGGGTGTCGGGAAACACCATATATTTT. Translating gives CASSRQGVSGNTIYF.

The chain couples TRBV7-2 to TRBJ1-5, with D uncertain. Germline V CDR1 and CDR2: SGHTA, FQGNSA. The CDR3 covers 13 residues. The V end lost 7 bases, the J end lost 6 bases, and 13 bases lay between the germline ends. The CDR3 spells CASTSSFSQPQHF. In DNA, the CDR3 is TGTGCCAGCACATCGTCGTTTAGTCAGCCCCAGCATTTT.

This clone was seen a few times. Here the CDR3 reads CASSNRQFTEAFF. Here the CDR3 DNA reads TGTGCCAGCAGTAATAGACAGTTCACTGAAGCTTTCTTT. The chain combines TRBV5-4 with TRBJ1-1, with D possibly TRBD1 on 5 matching bases. Germline CDR1 SGHNT, CDR2 YYREEE (reference sequence). Trimming took 5 bases from V and 4 from J, leaving 12 bases between them. The CDR3 runs to 13 residues. Looking up the rest from reference TRBV5-4 and TRBJ1-1 gives the full variable domain: ETGVTQSPTHLIKTRGQQVTLRCSSQSGHNTVSWYQQALGQGPQFIFQYYREEENGRGNFPPRFSGLQFPNYSSELNVNALELDDSALYLCASSNRQFTEAFFGQGTRLTVV.

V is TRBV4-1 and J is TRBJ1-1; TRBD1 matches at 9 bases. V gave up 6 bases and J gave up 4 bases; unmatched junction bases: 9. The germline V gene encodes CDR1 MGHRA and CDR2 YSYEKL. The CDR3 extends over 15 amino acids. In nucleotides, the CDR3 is TGCGCCAGCAGTCGGACAGGGGCGGTAAGCACTGAAGCTTTCTTT. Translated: CASSRTGAVSTEAFF.

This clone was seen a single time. The CDR3 sequence: CASSQRGQTISGANVLTF. For the CDR3, the DNA is TGTGCCAGCAGCCAACGGGGACAGACAATCTCTGGGGCCAACGTCCTGACTTTC. This chain links TRBV11-2 with TRBJ2-6, with 7 positions matching TRBD1. V trimming: 5 bases; J trimming: 0 bases; junction bases outside the gene matches: 10. Germline V gives CDR1 SGHAT, CDR2 FQNNGV. The CDR3 length is 18 residues.

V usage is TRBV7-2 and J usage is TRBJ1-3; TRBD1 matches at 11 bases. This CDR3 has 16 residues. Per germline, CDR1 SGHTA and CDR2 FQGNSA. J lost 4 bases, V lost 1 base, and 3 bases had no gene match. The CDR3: CASSLGTGGRGNTIYF. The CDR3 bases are TGTGCCAGCAGCTTAGGGACAGGGGGCCGAGGAAACACCATATATTTT.

The CDR3 sequence is CASRRAGVGTDTQYF. The CDR3 region has the DNA TGTGCCAGCAGGCGGGCAGGGGTAGGCACAGATACGCAGTATTTT. The chain couples TRBV6-5 to TRBJ2-3, with D maybe TRBD1 (6 bases). Trimming pared 6 bases from V and 1 base from J, leaving 14 bases between. This CDR3 contains 15 residues. Per germline, CDR1 MNHEY and CDR2 SVGAGI.

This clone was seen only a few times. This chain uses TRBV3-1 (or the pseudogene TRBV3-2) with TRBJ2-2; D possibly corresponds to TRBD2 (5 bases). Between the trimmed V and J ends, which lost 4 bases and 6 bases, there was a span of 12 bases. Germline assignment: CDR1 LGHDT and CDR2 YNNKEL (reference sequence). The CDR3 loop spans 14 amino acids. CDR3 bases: TGTGCCAGCAGCCGATCCGAGGGCGCCGGGGAGCTGTTTTTT. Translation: CASSRSEGAGELFF.

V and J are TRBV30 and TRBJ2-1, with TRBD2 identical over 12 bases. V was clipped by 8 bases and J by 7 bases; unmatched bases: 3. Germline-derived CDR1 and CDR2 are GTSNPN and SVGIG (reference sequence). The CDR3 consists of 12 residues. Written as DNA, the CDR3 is TGTGCCCTGACTAGCGGGGGAAATGAGCAGTTCTTC. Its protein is CALTSGGNEQFF.

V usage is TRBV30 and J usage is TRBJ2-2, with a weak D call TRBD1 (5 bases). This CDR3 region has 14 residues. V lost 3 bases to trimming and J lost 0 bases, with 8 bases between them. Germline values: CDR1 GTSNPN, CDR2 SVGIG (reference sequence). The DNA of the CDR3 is TGTGCCTGGAGAGGGGCAGCGAACACCGGGGAGCTGTTTTTT. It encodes CAWRGAANTGELFF. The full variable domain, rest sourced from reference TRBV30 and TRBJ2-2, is SQTIHQWPATLVQPVGSPLSLECTVEGTSNPNLYWYRQAAGRGLQLLFYSVGIGQISSEVPQNLSASRPQDRQFILSSKKLLLSDSGFYLCAWRGAANTGELFFGEGSRLTVL.

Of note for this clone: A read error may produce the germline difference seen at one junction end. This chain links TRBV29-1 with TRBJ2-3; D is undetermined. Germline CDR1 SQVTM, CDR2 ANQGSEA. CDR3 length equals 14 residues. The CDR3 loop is CSAESITSTDTQYF. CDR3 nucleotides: TGCAGCGCTGAAAGCATTACTAGCACAGATACGCAGTATTTT.

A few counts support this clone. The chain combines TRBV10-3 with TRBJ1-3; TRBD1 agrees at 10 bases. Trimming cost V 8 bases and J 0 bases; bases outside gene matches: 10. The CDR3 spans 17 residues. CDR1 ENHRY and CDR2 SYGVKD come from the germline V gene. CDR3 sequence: CAIRPGTGDPSGNTIYF. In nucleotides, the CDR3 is TGTGCCATCCGACCCGGGACAGGGGACCCCTCTGGAAACACCATATATTTT.

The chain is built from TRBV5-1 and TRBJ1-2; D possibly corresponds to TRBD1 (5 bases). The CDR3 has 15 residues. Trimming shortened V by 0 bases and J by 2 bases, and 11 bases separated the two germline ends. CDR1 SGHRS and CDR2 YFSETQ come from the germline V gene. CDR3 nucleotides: TGCGCCAGCAGCTTGGCCACGACAGAGAACTATGGCTACACCTTC. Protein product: CASSLATTENYGYTF.

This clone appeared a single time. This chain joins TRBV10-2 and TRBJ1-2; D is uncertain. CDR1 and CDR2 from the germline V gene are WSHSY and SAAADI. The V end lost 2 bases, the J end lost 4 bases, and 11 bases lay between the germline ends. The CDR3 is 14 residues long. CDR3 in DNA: TGCGCCAGCAGTGAGAACCTCATCGGCTATGGCTACACCTTC. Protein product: CASSENLIGYGYTF.

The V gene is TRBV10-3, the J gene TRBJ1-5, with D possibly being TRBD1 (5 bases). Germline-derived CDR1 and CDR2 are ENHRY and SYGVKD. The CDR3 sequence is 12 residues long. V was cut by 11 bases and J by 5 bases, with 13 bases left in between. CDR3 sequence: CAVGGFHQPQHF. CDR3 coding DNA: TGTGCCGTGGGGGGATTTCATCAGCCCCAGCATTTT.